The 32 T cell receptor beta chains in this list originate from one sample, sequenced in a study of Graves' ophthalmopathy and Graves' hyperthyroidism. Scientists amplified the TCR beta CDR3 regions from RNA transcripts. HTBI primers were used in a first-round RT-PCR, which preceded a second-round multiplex PCR. Using its own MiXCR run on the multiplex PCR reads, TCRdb lists one record per CDR3 protein. The sample includes around 400,000 distinct CDR3 sequences, 20% to 25% seen only once; the top ten take roughly 3.2%. Sequencing used peripheral blood. All receptors come from a woman younger than 35 with stable Graves' hyperthyroidism.

This clonotype has a handful of counts. A much bigger clone sits one base away, suggesting this may be a read error. As the CDR3 is not closed by the conserved phenylalanine or tryptophan, this likely results from a read error. The V and J genes are TRBV18 and TRBJ2-2, with 7 bases aligning to TRBD1. From germline, CDR1 is KGHSH and CDR2 LQKENI. Unmatched junction bases numbered 5, after V lost 8 bases and J lost 5 bases. CDR3 size: 13 residues. This CDR3 is CASRQGRTGELFL. The CDR3 DNA sequence: TGTGCCAGCCGACAGGGAAGGACCGGGGAGCTGTTTTTG.

V usage is TRBV19 and J usage is TRBJ2-5, with D uncertain. The CDR3 loop spans 12 amino acids. Trimming pared 5 bases from V and 3 bases from J, leaving 7 bases between. Per the germline V gene, CDR1 is LNHDA and CDR2 is SQIVND (reference sequence). The CDR3: CASSRAEETQYF. The CDR3 DNA sequence: TGTGCCAGTAGTCGGGCTGAAGAGACCCAGTACTTC.

The chain couples TRBV6-1 to TRBJ1-2, with D tentatively TRBD1 (5 bases). The CDR3 consists of 12 residues. Between the trimmed V and J ends, which lost 6 bases and 7 bases, there was a span of 12 bases. Germline-derived CDR1 and CDR2 are MNHNS and SASEGT. CDR3 region: CASRSGFSGYTF. CDR3 DNA: TGTGCCAGCAGGTCAGGGTTCTCTGGCTACACCTTC.

This clonotype was counted at least ten times. The conserved final phenylalanine or tryptophan is absent from the CDR3, which likely points to a read error. V usage is TRBV2 and J usage is TRBJ1-5; 8 bases fit TRBD1. V lost 8 bases, J lost 7 bases, and 10 bases stayed unmatched. Germline CDR1 reads SNHLY; CDR2 reads FYNNEI. The CDR3 loop spans 14 amino acids. The CDR3 DNA reads TGTGCCAGCGCCGGGACAGGCGGGTTGCAGCCCCAGCATTCT. Residues: CASAGTGGLQPQHS.

CDR3 in amino acids: CASSLGTRDSDTIYF. CDR3 coding DNA: TGTGCCAGCAGCTTAGGGACCCGGGACAGCGACACCATATATTTT. J is TRBJ1-3 and V is TRBV11-2; TRBD1 matches at 7 bases. This CDR3 region has 15 residues. With V trimmed by 1 base and J by 8 bases, 8 bases remained unmatched. CDR1 and CDR2 from the germline V gene are SGHAT and FQNNGV.

The chain carries TRBV4-1 and TRBJ2-7; D unresolved. This CDR3 spans 13 amino acids. Germline V gives CDR1 MGHRA, CDR2 YSYEKL. Trimming left V 1 base short and J 5 bases short, with 9 bases between. The CDR3 is CASSQGSLDEQYF. As DNA, the CDR3 is TGCGCCAGCAGCCAAGGGAGCTTGGACGAGCAGTACTTC.

This clonotype occurred a few times. This chain joins TRBV29-1 and TRBJ2-7; 9 bases line up with TRBD2. V shed 4 bases and J 6 bases; nucleotides not matched to a gene: 7. Germline V gene lookup returns CDR1 SQVTM and CDR2 ANQGSEA. The CDR3 loop spans 13 amino acids. This chain's CDR3 is CSVGLAGNGEQYF. DNA of the CDR3: TGCAGCGTTGGTCTAGCGGGAAATGGCGAGCAGTACTTC.

This sequence joins TRBV10-2 and TRBJ2-2; 9 bases match TRBD2. V dropped 7 bases and J dropped 5; count of bases not matched to a gene: 8. Germline lookup yields CDR1 WSHSY and CDR2 SAAADI. This CDR3 spans 15 amino acids. CDR3 sequence: CASTLSGRRTGELFF. The DNA for the CDR3 is TGCGCCAGCACCCTTAGCGGGAGAAGAACCGGGGAGCTGTTTTTT.

With regard to this clonotype: One base away lies a much larger clone, so this may be a sequencing read error. V and J are TRBV12-3 or TRBV12-4 and TRBJ1-1; 9 bases match TRBD1. With 6 bases clipped from V and 1 base from J, the junction kept 6 bases outside the gene matches. This CDR3 has 15 amino acids. The CDR3 loop is CASSLSTGGNTEAFF. CDR3 bases: TGTGCCAGCAGCTTGTCGACAGGGGGGAACACTGAAGCTTTCTTT.

The table lists this clonotype with many counts. The V and J genes are TRBV5-1 and TRBJ1-1, with 9 bases matching TRBD1. V shed 4 bases and J 6 bases; nucleotides not matched to a gene: 4. In germline, CDR1 is SGHRS, CDR2 YFSETQ. This CDR3 spans 13 amino acids. The CDR3 loop reads CASSKTGGSEAFF. CDR3 in DNA: TGCGCCAGCAGCAAGACAGGGGGTTCTGAAGCTTTCTTT.

The chain carries TRBV6-2 or TRBV6-3 and TRBJ2-7, with D tentatively TRBD2 (6 bases). This CDR3 is 15 amino acids long. With 8 bases removed from V and 1 base from J, the gap between germline ends came to 18 bases. From germline, CDR1 is MNHEY and CDR2 SVGEGT. CDR3 nucleotide sequence: TGTGCCAGCCGTCCCCACGGGAGCGGGTCCTACGAGCAGTACTTC. Residues: CASRPHGSGSYEQYF.

V and J are TRBV28 and TRBJ2-2, with D perhaps given as TRBD1 or TRBD2 (5 bases each). Germline values: CDR1 MDHEN, CDR2 SYDVKM. The CDR3 consists of 12 residues. V lost 10 bases and J lost 7, with 13 bases in between. CDR3 DNA sequence: TGTGCCACCTTATATGGGGGCGGGGAGCTGTTTTTT. This translates into CATLYGGGELFF.

This clonotype was observed many times. The V gene is TRBV7-2, the J gene TRBJ1-1; the D is unclear. This CDR3 has 13 residues. Germline V lookup: CDR1 SGHTA, CDR2 FQGNSA. V lost 1 base and J 4 bases, leaving 7 bases between the germline ends. CDR3 sequence: CASSLDGPTEAFF. CDR3 bases: TGTGCCAGCAGCTTAGACGGGCCCACTGAAGCTTTCTTT.

In this sample, this clonotype turned up many times. V and J are TRBV6-5 and TRBJ2-7; 9 nucleotides line up with TRBD1. The CDR3 runs to 13 residues. Germline CDR1 and CDR2: MNHEY and SVGAGI. Germline trimming cut 7 bases from V and 5 bases from J; bases unmatched to any gene: 6. CDR3: CASTQTGGNEQYF. The CDR3 bases are TGTGCCAGCACTCAGACAGGGGGAAACGAGCAGTACTTC.

This clonotype was seen ten or more times. The CDR3 loop is CASSGSYKNIQYF. CDR3 coding DNA: TGTGCCAGCAGCGGCAGTTACAAAAACATTCAGTACTTC. The V call is TRBV7-2, the J call TRBJ2-4; D gene uncertain. CDR3 length: 13 residues. Trimming removed 5 bases at V and 3 bases at J, with 8 bases between. Germline values: CDR1 SGHTA, CDR2 FQGNSA.

This clonotype was detected many times. As DNA, the CDR3 is TGCGCCAGCAGCCATCCAGCGGCGGCCGGGGAGCTGTTTTTT. The encoded protein is CASSHPAAAGELFF. This chain uses TRBV4-1 with TRBJ2-2; a possible D gene is TRBD2 (5 bases). This CDR3 has 14 amino acids. Germline CDR1 and CDR2: MGHRA and YSYEKL. The V and J ends lost 3 bases and 6 bases respectively, with 11 bases between them.

This clonotype was counted at least ten times. V and J are TRBV29-1 and TRBJ1-1; TRBD1 is a possible D gene (5 bases). Trimming took off 7 bases at V and 5 bases at J, with 14 bases between the two ends. The CDR3 loop spans 12 amino acids. Germline loops: CDR1 SQVTM, CDR2 ANQGSEA. The CDR3 DNA follows: TGCAGCGCCCGGGACGGGGGGACTGAAGCTTTCTTT. It translates to CSARDGGTEAFF. Full variable domain (rest looked up from reference TRBV29-1 and TRBJ1-1): SAVISQKPSRDICQRGTSLTIQCQVDSQVTMMFWYRQQPGQSLTLIATANQGSEATYESGFVIDKFPISRPNLTFSTLTVSNMSPEDSSIYLCSARDGGTEAFFGQGTRLTVV.

This clonotype was recorded at least ten times. The chain combines TRBV6-1 with TRBJ2-5, with D perhaps given as TRBD1 or TRBD2 (5 bases each). Trimming shortened V by 2 bases and J by 0 bases, and 7 bases separated the two germline ends. CDR1 is MNHNS, CDR2 SASEGT, per germline. The CDR3 runs 14 residues. CDR3 in amino acids: CASSEPGHQETQYF. As DNA, the CDR3 is TGTGCCAGCAGTGAACCGGGACACCAAGAGACCCAGTACTTC.

The sample holds many counts of this clonotype. DNA for the CDR3: TGTGCCAGCAGTTACTCCCCATCCACTGAAGCTTTCTTT. Its translation is CASSYSPSTEAFF. The genes are TRBV6-2 or TRBV6-3 and TRBJ1-1; D is unresolved. The CDR3 is 13 residues long. Germline V lookup: CDR1 MNHEY, CDR2 SVGEGT. Trimming cost V 0 bases and J 4 bases, with 6 bases left between them.

Ten or more counts support this clonotype. The genes are TRBV6-1 and TRBJ2-2, with D uncertain. V lost 7 bases to trimming and J lost 4 bases, with 4 bases between them. Germline values: CDR1 MNHNS, CDR2 SASEGT. CDR3 size: 11 residues. For the CDR3, the DNA is TGTGCCAGCAAAACCACCGGGGAGCTGTTTTTT. Protein sequence: CASKTTGELFF.

This clonotype was seen only once. This chain uses TRBV20-1 with TRBJ2-5; TRBD2 matches at 8 bases. The V segment lost 5 bases and the J segment 5 bases; nucleotides outside the gene matches: 10. This CDR3 contains 14 residues. Germline CDR1 is DFQATT and CDR2 is SNEGSKA (reference sequence). CDR3: CSADPGLGRETQYF. CDR3 DNA sequence: TGCAGTGCTGACCCGGGACTAGGAAGGGAGACCCAGTACTTC.

The rearrangement joins TRBV20-1 to TRBJ1-5, with D perhaps matching TRBD1 (6 bases). CDR1 is DFQATT, CDR2 SNEGSKA, per germline (reference sequence). V was clipped by 4 bases and J by 6 bases, with 16 bases between them. This CDR3 contains 14 residues. The CDR3 loop reads CSATRGGEGQPQHF. CDR3 in DNA: TGCAGTGCTACCAGAGGGGGTGAAGGTCAGCCCCAGCATTTT.

This clonotype has at least ten counts. The V gene is TRBV20-1, the J gene TRBJ2-5; D perhaps matches TRBD1 (5 bases). The CDR3 has 15 amino acids. Trimming shortened V by 0 bases and J by 4 bases, and 15 bases separated the two germline ends. Germline lookup yields CDR1 DFQATT and CDR2 SNEGSKA (reference sequence). This chain's CDR3 is CSARDSWVGVETQYF. The CDR3 coding sequence is TGCAGTGCTAGAGATTCCTGGGTAGGGGTAGAGACCCAGTACTTC.

This clonotype was counted at least ten times. This chain uses TRBV7-8 with TRBJ2-5; 9 nucleotides match TRBD1. The CDR3 extends over 16 amino acids. Per germline, CDR1 SGHVS and CDR2 FQNEAQ. V was pared by 4 bases and J by 3 bases, with 9 bases of the junction left unmatched. The CDR3 DNA reads TGTGCCAGCAGCTCGCGCAGGACAGGGGCAAAAGAGACCCAGTACTTC. This codes for CASSSRRTGAKETQYF.

The chain employs TRBV28 and TRBJ1-2; D ambiguous. Trimming stripped 7 bases from V and 7 bases from J, with 13 bases between. The CDR3 is 12 amino acids. Germline V lookup: CDR1 MDHEN, CDR2 SYDVKM. The CDR3 sequence: CASTPFGRGYTF. Here the CDR3 DNA reads TGTGCCAGCACCCCATTCGGGCGTGGCTACACCTTC.

This clonotype was counted between two and nine times. The rearrangement uses TRBV15 and TRBJ1-1; perhaps TRBD1 as D (6 bases). Germline assignment: CDR1 LNHNV and CDR2 YYDKDF (reference sequence). The CDR3 runs 15 residues. Trimming stripped 2 bases from V and 6 bases from J, with 16 bases between. CDR3 sequence: CATSRLPGDNAEAFF. The CDR3 region has the DNA TGTGCCACCAGCAGACTACCGGGGGACAACGCTGAAGCTTTCTTT.

The chain recombines TRBV28 with TRBJ1-2; D possibly corresponds to TRBD1 (5 bases). The CDR3 has 14 residues. Germline lookup yields CDR1 MDHEN and CDR2 SYDVKM. The V end lost 6 bases, the J end lost 4 bases, and 15 bases lay between the germline ends. CDR3 DNA sequence: TGTGCCAGCAGGGGGCAGGGTGGCCGCTATGGCTACACCTTC. It specifies CASRGQGGRYGYTF.

This clonotype was detected many times. This clone may be a read error of a much larger clone one base away. This chain uses TRBV12-3 or TRBV12-4 with TRBJ1-3; TRBD1 aligns across 7 bases. The CDR3 runs to 16 residues. The CDR3 region has the DNA TGTGCCGGCAGTCCCACAGGGGTCTACTCTGGAAACACCATATATTTT. Its translation is CAGSPTGVYSGNTIYF.

This clonotype occurred many times. This chain uses TRBV28 with TRBJ1-2; D call uncertain. Trimming pared 7 bases from V and 1 base from J, leaving 10 bases between. CDR1 is MDHEN, CDR2 SYDVKM, per germline. The CDR3 totals 13 residues. Here the CDR3 reads CASNLDINYGYTF. CDR3 sequence (DNA): TGTGCCAGCAACCTCGACATTAACTATGGCTACACCTTC.

This clonotype was seen many times. The chain couples TRBV6-2 or TRBV6-3 to TRBJ2-7; D uncertain. The CDR3 consists of 14 residues. Germline values: CDR1 MNHEY, CDR2 SVGEGT. The ends were cut back, 6 bases at V and 10 bases at J, with 22 bases in the middle. The CDR3 reads CASRPLTTSRVQYF. CDR3 sequence (DNA): TGTGCCAGCAGGCCGCTAACGACAAGCCGGGTACAGTACTTC.

Many counts were recorded for this clonotype. V is TRBV7-2 and J is TRBJ2-5, with no clear D. Trimming took off 2 bases at V and 5 bases at J, with 12 bases between the two ends. Germline assignment: CDR1 SGHTA and CDR2 FQGNSA. This CDR3 region has 14 residues. CDR3 region: CASSLSWSSETQYF. In DNA, the CDR3 is TGTGCCAGCAGCTTATCATGGTCGTCGGAGACCCAGTACTTC. The whole variable domain, filled in from reference TRBV7-2 and TRBJ2-5, reads GAGVSQSPSNKVTEKGKDVELRCDPISGHTALYWYRQSLGQGLEFLIYFQGNSAPDKSGLPSDRFSAERTGGSVSTLTIQRTQQEDSAVYLCASSLSWSSETQYFGPGTRLLVL.

This clonotype was detected ten times or more. The J gene is TRBJ1-1, the V gene TRBV12-3 or TRBV12-4; TRBD1 is a possible D gene (6 bases). Trimming took off 7 bases at V and 3 bases at J, with 15 bases between the two ends. This CDR3 is 14 amino acids long. In DNA form, the CDR3 reads TGTGCCAGCACTCTAACAGGGCGAGACACTGAAGCTTTCTTT. Translated: CASTLTGRDTEAFF.